This T cell receptor (beta chain) was sequenced for a study of beta chain features in type 1 diabetes. Expressed TCRB transcripts were sequenced because the isolated RNA had all been reverse transcribed beforehand. Regulatory, naive and central memory T cell samples averaged around 3.5 million reads. Produced via immunoSEQ multiplex PCR; TCRdb's table is partial and in-frame only. Among roughly 240,000 clones listed, over 65% were seen once. Sorting produced populations that all topped 95% purity. This clone was recorded a few times. The antigen remains undetermined. The CDR3 loop spans 15 amino acids. Germline V gene lookup returns CDR1 LNHDA and CDR2 SQIVND (reference sequence). V dropped 5 bases and J dropped 0 bases, with 12 bases sitting between them. Whole-study findings and limits: High TCR expression in some cells could lead to their over-representation in cDNA sequencing. With patients and controls alike, PCR might favor shorter templates to an equal degree.

The chain recombines TRBV19 with TRBJ2-3; D possibly matches TRBD1 or TRBD2 (5 bases each). The clonotype was recovered from a man aged 25-45 years in good health. Sequenced sample: naive CD4+ T cells from blood. The CDR3: CASSPSGTSTDTQYF. In DNA, the CDR3 is TGTGCCAGTAGTCCATCCGGGACCAGCACAGATACGCAGTATTTT.